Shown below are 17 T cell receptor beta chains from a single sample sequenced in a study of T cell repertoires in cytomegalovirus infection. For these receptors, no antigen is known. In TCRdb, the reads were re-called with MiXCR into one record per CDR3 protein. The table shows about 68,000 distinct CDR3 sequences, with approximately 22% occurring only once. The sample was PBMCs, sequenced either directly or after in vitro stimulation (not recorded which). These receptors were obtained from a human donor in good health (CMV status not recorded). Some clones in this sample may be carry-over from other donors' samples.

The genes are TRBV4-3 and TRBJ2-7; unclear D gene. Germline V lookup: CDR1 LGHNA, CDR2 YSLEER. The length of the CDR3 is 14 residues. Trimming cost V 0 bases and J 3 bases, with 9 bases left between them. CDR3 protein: CASSQDMGNYEQYF. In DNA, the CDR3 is TGCGCCAGCAGCCAAGATATGGGGAACTACGAGCAGTACTTC.

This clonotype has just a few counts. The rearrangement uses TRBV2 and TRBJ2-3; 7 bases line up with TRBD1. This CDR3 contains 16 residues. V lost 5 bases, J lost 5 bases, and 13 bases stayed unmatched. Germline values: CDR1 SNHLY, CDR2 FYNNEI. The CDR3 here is CASSTTPTGAGDTQYF. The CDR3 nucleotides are TGTGCCAGCAGTACTACTCCAACAGGGGCGGGAGATACGCAGTATTTT.

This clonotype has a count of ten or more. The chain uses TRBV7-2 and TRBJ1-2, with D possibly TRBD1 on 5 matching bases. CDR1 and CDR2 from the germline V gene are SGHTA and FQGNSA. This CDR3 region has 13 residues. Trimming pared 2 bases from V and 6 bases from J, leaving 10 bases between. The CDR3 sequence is CASSLFRGDGYTF. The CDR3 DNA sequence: TGTGCCAGCAGCTTATTTCGGGGGGATGGCTACACCTTC.

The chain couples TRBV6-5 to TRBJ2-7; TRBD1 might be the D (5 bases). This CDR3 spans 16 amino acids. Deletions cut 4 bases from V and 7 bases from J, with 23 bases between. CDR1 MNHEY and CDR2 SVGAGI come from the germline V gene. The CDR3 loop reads CASSSHIAGSLREQYV. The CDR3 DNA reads TGTGCCAGCAGTTCCCATATTGCAGGGTCGTTAAGGGAGCAGTACGTC.

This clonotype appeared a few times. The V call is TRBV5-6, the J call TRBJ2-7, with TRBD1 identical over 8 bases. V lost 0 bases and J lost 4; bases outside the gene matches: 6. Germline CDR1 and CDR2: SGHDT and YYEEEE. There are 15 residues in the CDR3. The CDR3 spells CASSLVDDRGYEQYF. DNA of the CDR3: TGTGCCAGCAGCTTGGTCGACGACAGGGGTTACGAGCAGTACTTC.

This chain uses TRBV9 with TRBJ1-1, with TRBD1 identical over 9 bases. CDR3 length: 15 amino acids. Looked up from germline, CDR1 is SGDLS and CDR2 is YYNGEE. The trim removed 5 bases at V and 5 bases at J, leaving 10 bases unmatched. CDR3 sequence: CASSPNRGLGTEAFF. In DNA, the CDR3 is TGTGCCAGCAGTCCTAACAGGGGGCTAGGAACTGAAGCTTTCTTT.

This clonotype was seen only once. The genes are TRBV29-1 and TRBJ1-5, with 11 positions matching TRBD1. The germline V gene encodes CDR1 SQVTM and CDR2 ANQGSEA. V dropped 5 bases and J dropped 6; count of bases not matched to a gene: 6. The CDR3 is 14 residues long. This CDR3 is CSVRTGGSGQPQHF. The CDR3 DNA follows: TGCAGCGTTCGGACAGGGGGCTCAGGTCAGCCCCAGCATTTT. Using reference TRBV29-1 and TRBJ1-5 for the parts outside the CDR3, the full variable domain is SAVISQKPSRDICQRGTSLTIQCQVDSQVTMMFWYRQQPGQSLTLIATANQGSEATYESGFVIDKFPISRPNLTFSTLTVSNMSPEDSSIYLCSVRTGGSGQPQHFGDGTRLSIL.

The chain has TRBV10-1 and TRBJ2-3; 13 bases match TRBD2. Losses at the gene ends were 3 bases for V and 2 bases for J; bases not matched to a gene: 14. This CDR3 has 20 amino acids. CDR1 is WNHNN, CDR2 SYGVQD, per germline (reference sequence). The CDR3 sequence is CASSEPGLAGTSWNTDTQYF. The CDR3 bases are TGCGCCAGCAGTGAACCGGGACTAGCGGGAACCTCTTGGAACACAGATACGCAGTATTTT.

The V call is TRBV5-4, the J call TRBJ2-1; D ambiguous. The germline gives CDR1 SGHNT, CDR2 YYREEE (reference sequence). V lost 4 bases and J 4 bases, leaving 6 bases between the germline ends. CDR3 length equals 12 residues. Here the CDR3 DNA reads TGTGCCAGCAGCCTATGGTACAATGAGCAGTTCTTC. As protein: CASSLWYNEQFF.

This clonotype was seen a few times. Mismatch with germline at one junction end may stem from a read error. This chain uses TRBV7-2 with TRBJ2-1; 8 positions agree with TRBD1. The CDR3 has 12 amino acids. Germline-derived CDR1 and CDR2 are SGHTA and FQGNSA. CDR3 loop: CASSFPWTGWVF. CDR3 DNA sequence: TGTGCCAGCAGCTTCCCTTGGACAGGGTGGGTCTTC. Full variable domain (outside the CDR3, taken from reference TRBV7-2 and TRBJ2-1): GAGVSQSPSNKVTEKGKDVELRCDPISGHTALYWYRQSLGQGLEFLIYFQGNSAPDKSGLPSDRFSAERTGGSVSTLTIQRTQQEDSAVYLCASSFPWTGWVFGPGTRLTVL.

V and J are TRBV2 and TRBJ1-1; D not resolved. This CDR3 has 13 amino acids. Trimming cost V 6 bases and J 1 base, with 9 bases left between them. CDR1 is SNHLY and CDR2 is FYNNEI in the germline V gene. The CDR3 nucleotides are TGTGCCAGCAGGGGCAGCACGAACACTGAAGCTTTCTTT. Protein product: CASRGSTNTEAFF.

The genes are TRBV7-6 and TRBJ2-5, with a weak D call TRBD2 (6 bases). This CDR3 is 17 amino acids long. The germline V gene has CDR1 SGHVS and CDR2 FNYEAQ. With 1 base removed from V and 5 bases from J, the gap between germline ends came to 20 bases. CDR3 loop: CASSLEDRSGPRETQYF. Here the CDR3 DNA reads TGTGCCAGCAGCTTAGAGGACCGTAGCGGCCCTAGGGAGACCCAGTACTTC. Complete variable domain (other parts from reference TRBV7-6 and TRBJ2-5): GAGVSQSPRYKVTKRGQDVALRCDPISGHVSLYWYRQALGQGPEFLTYFNYEAQQDKSGLPNDRFSAERPEGSISTLTIQRTEQRDSAMYRCASSLEDRSGPRETQYFGPGTRLLVL.

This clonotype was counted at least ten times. CDR3: CASSSSSSGGYNEQFF. The CDR3 DNA reads TGTGCCAGCAGCTCGTCTTCTAGCGGGGGATACAATGAGCAGTTCTTC. V and J are TRBV5-5 and TRBJ2-1, with 10 bases fitting TRBD2. CDR1 is SGHKS, CDR2 YYEKEE, per germline (reference sequence). The CDR3 is made up of 16 amino acids. With V trimmed by 3 bases and J by 4 bases, 7 bases remained unmatched.

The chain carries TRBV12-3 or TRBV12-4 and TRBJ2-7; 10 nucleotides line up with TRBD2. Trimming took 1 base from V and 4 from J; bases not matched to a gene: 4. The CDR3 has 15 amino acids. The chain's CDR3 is CASSLGAGGPYEQYF. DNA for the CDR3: TGTGCCAGCAGTTTAGGAGCGGGAGGGCCTTACGAGCAGTACTTC.

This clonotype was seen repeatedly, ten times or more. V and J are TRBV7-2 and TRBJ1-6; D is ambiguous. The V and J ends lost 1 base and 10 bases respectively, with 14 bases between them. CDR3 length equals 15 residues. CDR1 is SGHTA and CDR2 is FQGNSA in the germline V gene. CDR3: CASSLEPVLGSPLHF. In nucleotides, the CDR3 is TGTGCCAGCAGCTTAGAGCCGGTTCTGGGATCACCCCTCCACTTT.

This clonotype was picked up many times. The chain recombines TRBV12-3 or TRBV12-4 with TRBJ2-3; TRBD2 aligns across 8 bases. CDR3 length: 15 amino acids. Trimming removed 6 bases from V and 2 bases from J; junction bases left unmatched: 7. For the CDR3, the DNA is TGTGCCAGCAGCGAAACTAGCGGATTCACAGATACGCAGTATTTT. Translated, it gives CASSETSGFTDTQYF.

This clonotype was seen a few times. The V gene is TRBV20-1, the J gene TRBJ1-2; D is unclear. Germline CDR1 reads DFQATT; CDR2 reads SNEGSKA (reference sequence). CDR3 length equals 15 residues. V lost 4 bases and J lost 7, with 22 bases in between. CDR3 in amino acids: CSANPPELSPGGYTF. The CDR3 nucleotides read TGCAGTGCTAACCCCCCGGAGCTAAGCCCTGGTGGCTACACCTTC.